One sample yielded the 12 T cell receptor beta chains listed below, sequenced in a study of control samples from healthy donors and cancer patients. TCRdb's table, derived via immunoSEQ multiplex PCR, lists solely in-frame clones and lacks some. The data show over 150,000 clones, 90% to 95% seen once. The sequencing sample was made of blood. The receptors here all came from a man aged 40-55 years in good health.

The V call is TRBV18, the J call TRBJ1-1; no reliable D call. Trimming took 1 base from V and 4 from J, leaving 19 bases between them. Germline lookup yields CDR1 KGHSH and CDR2 LQKENI. This CDR3 is built from 17 residues. The CDR3 nucleotides are TGTGCCAGCTCACCACGGGTGGCCGGCGCGGGTAGCACTGAAGCTTTCTTT. It encodes CASSPRVAGAGSTEAFF.

This clone appeared once. The CDR3 is CASSQGGGTSSSYGYTF. The DNA for the CDR3 is TGTGCCAGCAGCCAGGGGGGCGGGACATCCTCTTCCTATGGCTACACCTTC. V and J are TRBV7-9 and TRBJ1-2, with TRBD1 matching over 7 bases. This CDR3 is built from 17 residues. CDR1 SEHNR and CDR2 FQNEAQ come from the germline V gene (reference sequence). V shed 5 bases, J shed 4 bases, and the junction held 16 bases outside the gene matches.

V usage is TRBV7-8 and J usage is TRBJ1-5; tentative D call: TRBD1 (6 bases). Between the trimmed V and J ends, which lost 5 bases and 3 bases, there was a span of 11 bases. The germline CDR1 and CDR2 sequences are SGHVS and FQNEAQ. The CDR3 has 14 amino acids. Written as DNA, the CDR3 is TGTGCCAGCAGCCCGGGACACCTCAATCAGCCCCAGCATTTT. This translates into CASSPGHLNQPQHF.

This rearrangement joins TRBV28 to TRBJ1-1, with D unresolved. The CDR3 length is 13 residues. The V gene lost 5 bases and the J gene lost 11 bases, with 18 bases spanning the gap. Per germline, CDR1 MDHEN and CDR2 SYDVKM. The chain's CDR3 is CASSPRSGIGAFF. The CDR3 region has the DNA TGTGCCAGCAGTCCCCGGTCGGGGATCGGGGCTTTCTTT.

The V and J genes are TRBV7-9 and TRBJ1-2; possible D gene TRBD1, 6 bases. The germline V gene encodes CDR1 SEHNR and CDR2 FQNEAQ (reference sequence). This CDR3 spans 13 amino acids. V lost 5 bases to trimming and J lost 6 bases, with 13 bases between them. The CDR3 sequence is CASSPGGAHGYTF. The CDR3 bases are TGTGCCAGCAGCCCCGGGGGGGCACATGGCTACACCTTC.

The rearrangement joins TRBV19 to TRBJ2-1; D is uncertain. Germline CDR1 reads LNHDA; CDR2 reads SQIVND (reference sequence). V was clipped by 8 bases and J by 10 bases, with 9 bases between them. The length of the CDR3 is 10 residues. The CDR3 DNA follows: TGTGCCAGTGGGCGGCCGGAGCAGTTCTTC. Its protein product is CASGRPEQFF.

The chain links TRBV7-8 to TRBJ1-1, with 9 bases identical to TRBD1. The CDR3 is 17 amino acids. The germline CDR1 and CDR2 sequences are SGHVS and FQNEAQ. Trimming cost V 5 bases and J 0 bases; bases outside gene matches: 10. The CDR3 sequence is CASSRTGDVWMNTEAFF. In nucleotides, the CDR3 is TGTGCCAGCAGCCGGACAGGGGACGTTTGGATGAACACTGAAGCTTTCTTT.

This sequence joins TRBV24-1 and TRBJ1-2; D remains unclear. Germline V lookup: CDR1 KGHDR, CDR2 SFDVKD. V gave up 12 bases and J gave up 10 bases, with 23 bases separating them. This CDR3 spans 13 amino acids. CDR3 bases: TGTGCCCCCTCTCCCCGGGTTCCCAATGCCTACACCTTC. Encoded protein: CAPSPRVPNAYTF.

The rearrangement links TRBV2 to TRBJ1-1; no clear D. Trimming shortened V by 3 bases and J by 6 bases, and 8 bases separated the two germline ends. The CDR3 sequence is 12 residues long. Germline V gene sequence: CDR1 SNHLY, CDR2 FYNNEI. The CDR3 reads CASSDYGSEAFF. The DNA for the CDR3 is TGTGCCAGCAGTGACTACGGATCTGAAGCTTTCTTT. The full variable domain, in which reference TRBV2 and TRBJ1-1 provide the parts outside the CDR3, is EPEVTQTPSHQVTQMGQEVILRCVPISNHLYFYWYRQILGQKVEFLVSFYNNEISEKSEIFDDQFSVERPDGSNFTLKIRSTKLEDSAMYFCASSDYGSEAFFGQGTRLTVV.

The chain combines TRBV3-1 (or the pseudogene TRBV3-2) with TRBJ1-4, with D perhaps TRBD1 (5 bases). The CDR3 is 14 residues long. Germline V gene data show CDR1 as LGHDT and CDR2 as YNNKEL (reference sequence). Between the trimmed V and J ends, which lost 3 bases and 7 bases, there was a span of 12 bases. CDR3 region: CASSHAGSPEKLFF. The CDR3 DNA is TGTGCCAGCAGCCATGCAGGGAGCCCTGAAAAACTGTTTTTT.

V usage is TRBV6-6 and J usage is TRBJ1-2, with D possibly being TRBD1 (5 bases). Trimming removed 2 bases from V and 4 bases from J, with 14 bases in between. CDR1 MNHNY and CDR2 SVGAGI come from the germline V gene (reference sequence). The CDR3 spans 15 residues. CDR3 bases: TGTGCCAGCAGTTACGGTGACACAGGCCTCTATGGCTACACCTTC. Translation gives CASSYGDTGLYGYTF.

In DNA form, the CDR3 reads TGTGCCAGCTCACCACTAAAGGGCACTGAAGCTTTCTTT. Translation: CASSPLKGTEAFF. The V and J genes are TRBV18 and TRBJ1-1; D gene uncertain. Germline assignment: CDR1 KGHSH and CDR2 LQKENI. The CDR3 covers 13 residues. Trimming took 1 base from V and 4 from J, leaving 7 bases between them.